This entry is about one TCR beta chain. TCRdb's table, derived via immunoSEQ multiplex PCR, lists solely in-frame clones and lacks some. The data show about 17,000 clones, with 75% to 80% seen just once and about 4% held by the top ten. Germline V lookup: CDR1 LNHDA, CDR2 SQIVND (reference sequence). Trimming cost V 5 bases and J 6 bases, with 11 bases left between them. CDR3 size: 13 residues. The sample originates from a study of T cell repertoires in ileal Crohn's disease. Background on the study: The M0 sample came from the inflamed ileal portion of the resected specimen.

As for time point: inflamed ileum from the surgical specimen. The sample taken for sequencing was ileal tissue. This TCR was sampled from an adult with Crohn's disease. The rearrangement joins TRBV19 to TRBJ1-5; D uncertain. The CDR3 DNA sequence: TGTGCCAGTAGTCCCTCCCTAGGTCAGCCCCAGCATTTT. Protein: CASSPSLGQPQHF.